The 20 T cell receptor beta chains reported below all come from one sample, sequenced in a study of shared clonotypes between healthy human individuals. Produced via immunoSEQ multiplex PCR; TCRdb's table is partial and in-frame only. Of fewer than 200,000 clones listed, 66% are singletons. Material for sequencing was memory CD4+ T cells sorted from blood. The subset here: CD45RA-negative fraction. These receptors originate from a man in his thirties or forties in good health.

The chain joins TRBV6-5 to TRBJ2-7, with 13 bases matching TRBD2. Germline V gene data show CDR1 as MNHEY and CDR2 as SVGAGI. This CDR3 region has 13 residues. J lost 7 bases, V lost 6 bases, and 3 bases had no gene match. CDR3 residues: CASRGTSGMEQYF. In DNA, the CDR3 is TGTGCCAGCAGAGGGACTAGCGGGATGGAGCAGTACTTC.

This clone was detected only a few times. The J gene is TRBJ2-1, the V gene TRBV19; a weak D match, TRBD2 (5 bases). Germline loops: CDR1 LNHDA, CDR2 SQIVND (reference sequence). The V and J ends lost 3 bases and 5 bases respectively, with 8 bases between them. The CDR3 has 13 residues. The CDR3 nucleotides are TGTGCCAGTAGTATTAACGGGGACAATGAGCAGTTCTTC. This codes for CASSINGDNEQFF.

This rearrangement joins TRBV9 to TRBJ1-1; the D is unclear. In germline, CDR1 is SGDLS, CDR2 YYNGEE. The CDR3 has 14 residues. The ends were cut back, 1 base at V and 1 base at J, with 8 bases in the middle. CDR3 protein: CASSVSTSNTEAFF. DNA for the CDR3: TGTGCCAGCAGCGTATCGACATCGAACACTGAAGCTTTCTTT.

The chain recombines TRBV6-1 with TRBJ2-2; 7 bases are shared with TRBD2. The CDR3 has 17 amino acids. Germline loops: CDR1 MNHNS, CDR2 SASEGT. The junction had 12 bases not matched to a gene; V was cut back by 4 bases and J by 4 bases. The CDR3 nucleotides are TGTGCCAGCAGTGGTCCAGGGAGGGGTATTTCCACCGGGGAGCTGTTTTTT. Its translation: CASSGPGRGISTGELFF.

The count of this clone is one. V gene TRBV14 combines with J gene TRBJ2-7, with D perhaps TRBD1 or TRBD2 (6 bases each). Per the germline V gene, CDR1 is SGHDN and CDR2 is FVKESK. The CDR3 has 14 residues. Trimming stripped 5 bases from V and 6 bases from J, with 17 bases between. The CDR3 DNA is TGTGCCAGCAGCTTCGGGGGCTTTGGTTTCGAGCAGTACTTC. Protein sequence: CASSFGGFGFEQYF.

CDR3 loop: CASSHNRVSDEQYF. Written as DNA, the CDR3 is TGTGCCAGCAGCCATAACAGGGTTTCAGACGAGCAGTACTTC. The V and J genes are TRBV5-4 and TRBJ2-7; tentatively, D is TRBD1 (6 bases). Germline CDR1 reads SGHNT; CDR2 reads YYREEE (reference sequence). The CDR3 totals 14 residues. The V gene lost 4 bases and the J gene lost 5 bases, with 16 bases spanning the gap.

The chain employs TRBV6-1 and TRBJ1-2; 8 bases fit TRBD1. The CDR3 has 13 residues. V shed 6 bases and J 6 bases; nucleotides not matched to a gene: 6. CDR1 is MNHNS, CDR2 SASEGT, per germline. The CDR3 sequence: CASRRQGKDGYTF. CDR3 sequence (DNA): TGTGCCAGCAGACGACAGGGGAAAGATGGCTACACCTTC.

The rearrangement joins TRBV28 to TRBJ1-4; 8 nucleotides align to TRBD1. With V trimmed by 5 bases and J by 10 bases, 6 bases remained unmatched. Germline CDR1 and CDR2: MDHEN and SYDVKM. This CDR3 spans 13 amino acids. The CDR3 DNA is TGTGCCAGCAGTGTACAGGGGGGGGGAAAACTGTTTTTT. Translating it yields CASSVQGGGKLFF.

The rearrangement uses TRBV11-2 and TRBJ1-2; D not resolved. CDR3 length equals 13 residues. Germline assignment: CDR1 SGHAT and CDR2 FQNNGV. V dropped 0 bases and J dropped 8 bases, with 10 bases sitting between them. The chain's CDR3 is CASSLETGGGYTF. CDR3 coding DNA: TGTGCCAGCAGCTTAGAAACTGGAGGAGGCTACACCTTC.

This sequence joins TRBV5-4 and TRBJ1-1; maybe TRBD1 (5 bases). The V end lost 3 bases, the J end lost 3 bases, and 12 bases lay between the germline ends. The CDR3 spans 14 residues. CDR1 SGHNT and CDR2 YYREEE come from the germline V gene (reference sequence). DNA of the CDR3: TGTGCCAGCAGCTATGGTCGGGGGGACACTGAAGCTTTCTTT. Translating gives CASSYGRGDTEAFF.

This chain connects TRBV14 to TRBJ2-7; the match to TRBD1 covers 7 bases. The V gene's germline CDR1 is SGHDN and CDR2 FVKESK. J lost 0 bases, V lost 6 bases, and 5 bases had no gene match. This CDR3 has 14 amino acids. The CDR3 DNA sequence: TGTGCCAGCAGTCGGGACAGTAGCTCCTACGAGCAGTACTTC. Protein sequence: CASSRDSSSYEQYF.

The rearrangement joins TRBV19 to TRBJ1-5; 7 bases are shared with TRBD1. With V trimmed by 10 bases and J by 0 bases, 9 bases remained unmatched. Germline V lookup: CDR1 LNHDA, CDR2 SQIVND (reference sequence). This CDR3 has 15 amino acids. The CDR3 DNA sequence: TGTGCCACGAAAAGGACAGGAGATAGCAATCAGCCCCAGCATTTT. This encodes CATKRTGDSNQPQHF.

This clone turned up a few times. The rearrangement joins TRBV6-5 to TRBJ2-1; 9 bases align to TRBD2. J lost 7 bases, V lost 0 bases, and 4 bases had no gene match. Germline V lookup: CDR1 MNHEY, CDR2 SVGAGI. This CDR3 region has 15 residues. The CDR3 coding sequence is TGTGCCAGCAGTTACTCAGTAGCGGGAGAAAATGAGCAGTTCTTC. Amino acid sequence: CASSYSVAGENEQFF.

The chain uses TRBV7-3 and TRBJ2-6, with TRBD1 as a possible D gene (5 bases). The CDR3 loop spans 17 amino acids. From germline, CDR1 is SGHTA and CDR2 FQGTGA. V gave up 1 base and J gave up 2 bases, with 12 bases separating them. The CDR3, as DNA: TGTGCCAGCAGCTTAAGGGTAGGGGTTCCTGGGGCCAACGTCCTGACTTTC. It translates to CASSLRVGVPGANVLTF.

J is TRBJ2-3 and V is TRBV4-2, with 10 bases identical to TRBD1. V shed 3 bases and J 1 base; nucleotides not matched to a gene: 4. Germline CDR1 LGHNA, CDR2 YNFKEQ. This CDR3 comprises 16 residues. This CDR3 is CASSQPGTGGTDTQYF. In nucleotides, the CDR3 is TGTGCCAGCAGCCAGCCCGGGACAGGGGGCACAGATACGCAGTATTTT.

In this sample, this clone turned up a few times. This chain connects TRBV5-1 to TRBJ2-7, with D possibly matching TRBD2 (5 bases). CDR1 is SGHRS, CDR2 YFSETQ, per germline. This CDR3 has 11 amino acids. V lost 0 bases to trimming and J lost 10 bases, with 8 bases between them. The CDR3 sequence is CASSLAGDQYF. The CDR3 DNA is TGCGCCAGCAGCTTGGCCGGGGATCAGTACTTC.

The J gene is TRBJ2-2, the V gene TRBV7-8; no clear D gene. This CDR3 comprises 13 residues. Germline V lookup: CDR1 SGHVS, CDR2 FQNEAQ. V lost 10 bases and J lost 4, with 13 bases in between. The CDR3: CAIKSGFTGELFF. In DNA, the CDR3 is TGTGCCATCAAGTCTGGTTTCACCGGGGAGCTGTTTTTT.

This chain connects TRBV6-6 to TRBJ2-5, with TRBD1 matching over 8 bases. Germline CDR1 and CDR2: MNHNY and SVGAGI (reference sequence). Trimming removed 4 bases from V and 3 bases from J; junction bases left unmatched: 7. The CDR3 totals 15 residues. The CDR3 reads CASSFAGTGKETQYF. For the CDR3, the DNA is TGTGCCAGCAGTTTCGCCGGGACAGGAAAAGAGACCCAGTACTTC.

The DNA for the CDR3 is TGTGCCAGCACAGAAGCAGCTTACAATGAGCAGTTCTTC. This codes for CASTEAAYNEQFF. V and J are TRBV6-1 and TRBJ2-1, with D unclear. The V end was cut by 7 bases, the J end by 4 bases, with 11 bases between. The CDR3 is made up of 13 amino acids. The germline CDR1 and CDR2 sequences are MNHNS and SASEGT.

Notes on this clone: Other DNA sequences in the sample encode the same CDR3. The V call is TRBV9, the J call TRBJ2-7; 9 bases map to TRBD1. V was clipped by 2 bases and J by 3 bases; unmatched bases: 3. The CDR3 runs to 14 residues. Germline V gene lookup returns CDR1 SGDLS and CDR2 YYNGEE. The CDR3 spells CASSVTGGSYEQYF. The CDR3, as DNA: TGTGCCAGCAGCGTGACAGGGGGAAGCTACGAGCAGTACTTC.